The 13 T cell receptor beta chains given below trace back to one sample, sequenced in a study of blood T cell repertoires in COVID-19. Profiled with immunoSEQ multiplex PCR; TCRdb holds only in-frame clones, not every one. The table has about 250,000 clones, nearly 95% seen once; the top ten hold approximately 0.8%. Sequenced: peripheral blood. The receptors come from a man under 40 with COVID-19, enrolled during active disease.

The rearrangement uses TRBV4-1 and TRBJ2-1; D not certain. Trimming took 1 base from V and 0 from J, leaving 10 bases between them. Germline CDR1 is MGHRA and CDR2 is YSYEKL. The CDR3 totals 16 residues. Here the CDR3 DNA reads TGCGCCAGCAGCCAAGGACACCCGAGCTCCTACAATGAGCAGTTCTTC. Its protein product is CASSQGHPSSYNEQFF.

As DNA, the CDR3 is TGTGCCAGCAGCTCCCCAGGGGAAGAAGCTTTCTTT. Translating gives CASSSPGEEAFF. The V gene is TRBV11-2, the J gene TRBJ1-1; D perhaps matches TRBD1 (6 bases). The CDR3 has 12 residues. Germline CDR1 SGHAT, CDR2 FQNNGV. Trimming pared 4 bases from V and 8 bases from J, leaving 11 bases between.

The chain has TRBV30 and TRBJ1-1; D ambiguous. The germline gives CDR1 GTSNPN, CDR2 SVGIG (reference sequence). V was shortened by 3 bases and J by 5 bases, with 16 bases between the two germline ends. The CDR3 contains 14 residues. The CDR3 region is CAWSQRPARTEAFF. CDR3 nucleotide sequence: TGTGCCTGGAGCCAGCGCCCCGCCAGAACTGAAGCTTTCTTT.

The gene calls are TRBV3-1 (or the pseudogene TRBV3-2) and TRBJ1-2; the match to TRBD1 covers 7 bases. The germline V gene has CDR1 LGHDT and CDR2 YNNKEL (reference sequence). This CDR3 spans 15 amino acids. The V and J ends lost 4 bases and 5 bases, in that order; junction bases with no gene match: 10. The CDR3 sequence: CASSPLDRVGYGYTF. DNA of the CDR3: TGTGCCAGCAGCCCGCTCGACAGGGTAGGATATGGCTACACCTTC.

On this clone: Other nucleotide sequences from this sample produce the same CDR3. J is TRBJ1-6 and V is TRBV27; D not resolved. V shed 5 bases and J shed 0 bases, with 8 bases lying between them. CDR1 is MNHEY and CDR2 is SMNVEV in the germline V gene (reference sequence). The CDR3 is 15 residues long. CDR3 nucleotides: TGTGCCAGCAGTCTGCGGAGCTCCTATAATTCACCCCTCCACTTT. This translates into CASSLRSSYNSPLHF.

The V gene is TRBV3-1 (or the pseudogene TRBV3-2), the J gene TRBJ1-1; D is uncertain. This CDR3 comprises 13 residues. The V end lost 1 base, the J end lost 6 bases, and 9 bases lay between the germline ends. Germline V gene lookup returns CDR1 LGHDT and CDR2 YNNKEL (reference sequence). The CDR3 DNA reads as TGTGCCAGCAGCCAAGGAGAGGAGGCTGAAGCTTTCTTT. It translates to CASSQGEEAEAFF.

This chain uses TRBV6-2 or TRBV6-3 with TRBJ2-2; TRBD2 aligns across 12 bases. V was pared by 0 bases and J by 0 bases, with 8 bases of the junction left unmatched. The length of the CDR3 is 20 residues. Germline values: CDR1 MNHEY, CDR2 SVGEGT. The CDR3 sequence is CASSYSTSGGLYANTGELFF. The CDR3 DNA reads TGTGCCAGCAGTTACTCGACTAGCGGGGGACTCTACGCGAACACCGGGGAGCTGTTTTTT.

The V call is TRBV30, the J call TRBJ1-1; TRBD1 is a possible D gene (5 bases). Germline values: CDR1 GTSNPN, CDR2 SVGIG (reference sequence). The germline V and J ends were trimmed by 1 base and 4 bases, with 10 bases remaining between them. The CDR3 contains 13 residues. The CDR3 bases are TGTGCCTGGAGTGGGCAGGGAACCACTGAAGCTTTCTTT. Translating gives CAWSGQGTTEAFF.

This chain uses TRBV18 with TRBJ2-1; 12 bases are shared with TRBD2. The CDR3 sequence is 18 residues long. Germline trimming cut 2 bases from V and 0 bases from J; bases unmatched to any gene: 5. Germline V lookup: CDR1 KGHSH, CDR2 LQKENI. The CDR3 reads CASSPVSSGGASYNEQFF. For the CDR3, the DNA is TGTGCCAGCTCACCAGTATCTAGCGGGGGGGCCTCCTACAATGAGCAGTTCTTC.

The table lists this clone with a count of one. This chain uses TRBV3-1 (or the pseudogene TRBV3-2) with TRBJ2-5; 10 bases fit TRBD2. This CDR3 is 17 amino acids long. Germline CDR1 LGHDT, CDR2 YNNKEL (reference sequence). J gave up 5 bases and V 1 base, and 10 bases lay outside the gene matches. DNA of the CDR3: TGTGCCAGCAGCCAAGGGGCGAATAGCGGGGGGTTTGAGACCCAGTACTTC. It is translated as CASSQGANSGGFETQYF.

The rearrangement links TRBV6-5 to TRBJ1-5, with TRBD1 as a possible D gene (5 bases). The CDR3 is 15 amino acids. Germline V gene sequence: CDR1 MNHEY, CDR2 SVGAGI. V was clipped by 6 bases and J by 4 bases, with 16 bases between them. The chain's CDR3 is CASRGDSGGNQPQHF. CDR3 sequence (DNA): TGTGCCAGCAGAGGGGACTCCGGGGGGAATCAGCCCCAGCATTTT.

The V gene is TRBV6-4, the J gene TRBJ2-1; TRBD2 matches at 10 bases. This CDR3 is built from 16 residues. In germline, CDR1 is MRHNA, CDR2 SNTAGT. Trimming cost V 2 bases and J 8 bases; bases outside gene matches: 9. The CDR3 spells CASSDRQRGGLDEQFF. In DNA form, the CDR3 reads TGTGCCAGCAGTGACCGTCAGCGGGGGGGCCTGGATGAGCAGTTCTTC.

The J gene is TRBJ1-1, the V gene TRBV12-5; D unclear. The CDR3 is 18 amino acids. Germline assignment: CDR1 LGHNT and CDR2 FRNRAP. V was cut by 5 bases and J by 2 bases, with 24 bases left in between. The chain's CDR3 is CASGPLVWGRGYNTEAFF. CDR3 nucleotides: TGTGCTAGTGGTCCCTTAGTATGGGGTCGAGGGTACAACACTGAAGCTTTCTTT.